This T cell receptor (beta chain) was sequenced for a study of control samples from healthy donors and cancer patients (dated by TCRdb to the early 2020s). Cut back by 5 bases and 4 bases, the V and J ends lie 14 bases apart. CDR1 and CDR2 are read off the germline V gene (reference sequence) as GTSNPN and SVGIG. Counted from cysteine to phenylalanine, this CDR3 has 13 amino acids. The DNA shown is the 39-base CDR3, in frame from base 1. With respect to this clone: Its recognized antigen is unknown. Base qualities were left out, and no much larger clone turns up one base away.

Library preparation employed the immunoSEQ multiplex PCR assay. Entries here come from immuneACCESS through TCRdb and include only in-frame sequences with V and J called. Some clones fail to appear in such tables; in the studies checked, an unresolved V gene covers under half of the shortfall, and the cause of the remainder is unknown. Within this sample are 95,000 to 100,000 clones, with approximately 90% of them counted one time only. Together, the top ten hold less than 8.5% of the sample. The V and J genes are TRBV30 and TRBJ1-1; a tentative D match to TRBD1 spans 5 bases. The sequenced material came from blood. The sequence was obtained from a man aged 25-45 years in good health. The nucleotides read TGTGCCTGGGGGGCCTGGATGGGCACTGAAGCTTTCTTT. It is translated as CAWGAWMGTEAFF.